The 27 T cell receptor beta chains in this list originate from one sample, sequenced in a study of cytomegalovirus exposure and HLA in healthy donors. The PCR had 60 Vbeta and 13 Jbeta primers. Generated by immunoSEQ multiplex PCR, the TCRdb table keeps only in-frame clones and is missing some. The repertoire holds 150,000 to 200,000 clones, with about 80% as singletons. Sequencing input: PBMCs. These receptors originate from a young man in good health and CMV-seronegative.

The rearrangement uses TRBV6-4 and TRBJ2-3; the D is unclear. The CDR3 loop spans 17 amino acids. Germline loops: CDR1 MRHNA, CDR2 SNTAGT. Trimming removed 9 bases from V and 2 bases from J, with 24 bases in between. CDR3 protein: CARFQADDDTTTDTQYF. DNA of the CDR3: TGTGCCAGATTCCAGGCTGACGATGATACGACCACAGATACGCAGTATTTT.

The chain joins TRBV5-1 to TRBJ1-1; 12 bases line up with TRBD1. V gave up 4 bases and J gave up 5 bases; unmatched junction bases: 9. The CDR3 sequence is 16 residues long. The germline CDR1 and CDR2 sequences are SGHRS and YFSETQ. The CDR3 DNA is TGCGCCAGCAGCACGGGACAGGGGGCTACACGGACTGAAGCTTTCTTT. As protein: CASSTGQGATRTEAFF.

CDR3 coding DNA: TGTGCCAGCAGTTTACGGGGGGGCACGCAGTATTTT. Translating gives CASSLRGGTQYF. J is TRBJ2-3 and V is TRBV27; 8 nucleotides line up with TRBD2. V dropped 2 bases and J dropped 9; count of bases not matched to a gene: 1. The CDR3 is 12 residues long. CDR1 and CDR2 (germline): MNHEY, SMNVEV (reference sequence).

The V call is TRBV27, the J call TRBJ1-1, with D tentatively TRBD1 (5 bases). CDR1 MNHEY and CDR2 SMNVEV come from the germline V gene (reference sequence). The CDR3 has 11 amino acids. The germline V and J ends were trimmed by 2 bases and 10 bases, with 8 bases remaining between them. CDR3 region: CASSLPGGAFF. As DNA, the CDR3 is TGTGCCAGCAGTTTACCCGGGGGAGCTTTCTTT.

This clone was seen a few times. The CDR3, as DNA: TGTGCCAGCAGCCATCCAAGAAGCGGGGGTGGGACCCAGTACTTC. Translated, it gives CASSHPRSGGGTQYF. The chain has TRBV11-3 and TRBJ2-5, with TRBD2 matching 8 bases. Trimming removed 5 bases from V and 7 bases from J; junction bases left unmatched: 12. The CDR3 covers 15 residues. Germline V gene sequence: CDR1 SGHNT, CDR2 YENEEA.

This clone was observed a few times. The V gene is TRBV5-1, the J gene TRBJ2-7, with 10 positions matching TRBD2. The CDR3 contains 15 residues. Germline V gene lookup returns CDR1 SGHRS and CDR2 YFSETQ. V gave up 3 bases and J gave up 3 bases; unmatched junction bases: 6. The CDR3 DNA is TGCGCCAGCAGCTCAGTAGCGGGAGGCGTCTACGAGCAGTACTTC. Protein sequence: CASSSVAGGVYEQYF. Variable domain in full (rest from reference TRBV5-1 and TRBJ2-7): KAGVTQTPRYLIKTRGQQVTLSCSPISGHRSVSWYQQTPGQGLQFLFEYFSETQRNKGNFPGRFSGRQFSNSRSEMNVSTLELGDSALYLCASSSVAGGVYEQYFGPGTRLTVT.

This chain connects TRBV7-6 to TRBJ2-7; no firm D call. The V gene's germline CDR1 is SGHVS and CDR2 FNYEAQ. CDR3 length: 13 amino acids. Between the trimmed V and J ends, which lost 2 bases and 2 bases, there was a span of 7 bases. The CDR3 spells CASSLTQPYEQYF. DNA of the CDR3: TGTGCCAGCAGCTTAACACAGCCCTACGAGCAGTACTTC.

The V gene is TRBV5-1, the J gene TRBJ2-1; 7 bases fit TRBD1. The V gene's germline CDR1 is SGHRS and CDR2 YFSETQ. The CDR3 has 14 residues. V was clipped by 5 bases and J by 3 bases; unmatched bases: 5. This chain's CDR3 is CASSFTGDYNEQFF. CDR3 DNA sequence: TGCGCCAGCAGTTTTACAGGGGACTACAATGAGCAGTTCTTC. Looking up the rest from reference TRBV5-1 and TRBJ2-1 gives the full variable domain: KAGVTQTPRYLIKTRGQQVTLSCSPISGHRSVSWYQQTPGQGLQFLFEYFSETQRNKGNFPGRFSGRQFSNSRSEMNVSTLELGDSALYLCASSFTGDYNEQFFGPGTRLTVL.

This clone was seen just once. The J gene is TRBJ2-2, the V gene TRBV7-3; 10 nucleotides line up with TRBD2. The V gene's germline CDR1 is SGHTA and CDR2 FQGTGA. Trimming at V came to 2 bases and at J to 0 bases, leaving 6 bases not matched to a gene. The CDR3 consists of 18 residues. The CDR3 bases are TGTGCCAGCAGCTTATCGGCTAGCGGGAGCCCGAACACCGGGGAGCTGTTTTTT. Its protein is CASSLSASGSPNTGELFF.

This clone was detected only a few times. The chain recombines TRBV5-1 with TRBJ1-1; no clear D. The CDR3 contains 14 residues. V shed 5 bases and J shed 4 bases, with 15 bases lying between them. Germline CDR1 and CDR2: SGHRS and YFSETQ. This CDR3 is CASRLEAQSTEAFF. CDR3 bases: TGCGCCAGCAGACTCGAGGCCCAGAGCACTGAAGCTTTCTTT.

The CDR3 DNA is TGTGCCAGCAGCTTGGGAAGCCGGCGGACTGAAGCTTTCTTT. The encoded protein is CASSLGSRRTEAFF. The gene calls are TRBV5-4 and TRBJ1-1; D gene unclear. V lost 0 bases and J lost 5, with 11 bases in between. From germline, CDR1 is SGHNT and CDR2 YYREEE (reference sequence). The CDR3 totals 14 residues.

The chain recombines TRBV6-6 with TRBJ1-3, with TRBD1 matching 9 bases. V lost 2 bases and J lost 0; bases outside the gene matches: 2. The CDR3 length is 16 residues. Germline CDR1 and CDR2: MNHNY and SVGAGI (reference sequence). The CDR3 is CASSYGTGSSGNTIYF. As DNA, the CDR3 is TGTGCCAGCAGTTACGGGACAGGGAGCTCTGGAAACACCATATATTTT.

The chain recombines TRBV28 with TRBJ2-5, with TRBD1 identical over 12 bases. V trimming: 6 bases; J trimming: 3 bases; junction bases outside the gene matches: 5. Germline V gene lookup returns CDR1 MDHEN and CDR2 SYDVKM. This CDR3 contains 15 residues. This CDR3 reads CASSNGTGGEETQYF. The CDR3 DNA follows: TGTGCCAGCAGCAACGGGACAGGGGGCGAAGAGACCCAGTACTTC.

CDR3 sequence: CASSYSGQGANYGYTF. CDR3 bases: TGTGCCAGCAGTTACTCGGGGCAGGGGGCTAACTATGGCTACACCTTC. This chain uses TRBV6-5 with TRBJ1-2; 7 bases line up with TRBD1. Germline values: CDR1 MNHEY, CDR2 SVGAGI. The CDR3 consists of 16 residues. V dropped 0 bases and J dropped 0; count of bases not matched to a gene: 4.

V gene TRBV6-4 combines with J gene TRBJ2-1; a possible D gene is TRBD2 (5 bases). The germline CDR1 and CDR2 sequences are MRHNA and SNTAGT. V was shortened by 0 bases and J by 1 base, with 10 bases between the two germline ends. This CDR3 comprises 16 residues. The CDR3 bases are TGTGCCAGCAGTGACTCAGCGGCGATGTCCTACAATGAGCAGTTCTTC. Residues: CASSDSAAMSYNEQFF.

This sequence joins TRBV30 and TRBJ1-2, with TRBD1 matching over 7 bases. V lost 1 base and J lost 0; bases outside the gene matches: 5. Germline CDR1 GTSNPN, CDR2 SVGIG (reference sequence). The CDR3 has 15 amino acids. The CDR3 sequence is CAWSAPTGSNYGYTF. The CDR3 region has the DNA TGTGCCTGGAGTGCCCCGACAGGGTCTAACTATGGCTACACCTTC. The full variable domain, completed using reference TRBV30 and TRBJ1-2, is SQTIHQWPATLVQPVGSPLSLECTVEGTSNPNLYWYRQAAGRGLQLLFYSVGIGQISSEVPQNLSASRPQDRQFILSSKKLLLSDSGFYLCAWSAPTGSNYGYTFGSGTRLTVV.

V usage is TRBV7-8 and J usage is TRBJ2-7, with D perhaps TRBD1 (6 bases). Germline CDR1 is SGHVS and CDR2 is FQNEAQ. The V and J ends lost 5 bases and 0 bases respectively, with 11 bases between them. The CDR3 loop spans 14 amino acids. CDR3 residues: CASSTGDTSYEQYF. Written as DNA, the CDR3 is TGTGCCAGCAGCACCGGGGACACCTCCTACGAGCAGTACTTC.

The chain uses TRBV28 and TRBJ1-5; no firm D call. The germline V gene encodes CDR1 MDHEN and CDR2 SYDVKM. This CDR3 contains 13 residues. V shed 11 bases and J shed 0 bases, with 11 bases lying between them. CDR3 nucleotide sequence: TGTGCCTCGGGTGATGTTAGCAATCAGCCCCAGCATTTT. As protein: CASGDVSNQPQHF. Combining the CDR3 with reference TRBV28 and TRBJ1-5 gives the whole variable domain DVKVTQSSRYLVKRTGEKVFLECVQDMDHENMFWYRQDPGLGLRLIYFSYDVKMKEKGDIPEGYSVSREKKERFSLILESASTNQTSMYLCASGDVSNQPQHFGDGTRLSIL.

The V and J genes are TRBV6-5 and TRBJ2-7; 7 bases fit TRBD1. Germline V gene lookup returns CDR1 MNHEY and CDR2 SVGAGI. This CDR3 is built from 16 residues. After removal of 3 bases from V and 3 bases from J, the junction contained 11 bases not matched to a gene. CDR3 coding DNA: TGTGCCAGCAGTTATTCCCTCGACAGGGCGGTCTACGAGCAGTACTTC. It translates to CASSYSLDRAVYEQYF.

The V and J genes are TRBV6-6 and TRBJ2-7; 8 bases agree with TRBD2. The V and J ends lost 6 bases and 0 bases, in that order; junction bases with no gene match: 7. CDR3 size: 15 residues. From germline, CDR1 is MNHNY and CDR2 SVGAGI (reference sequence). CDR3 nucleotide sequence: TGTGCCAGCAGCCCCCGGGGGGGCAACTCCTACGAGCAGTACTTC. Translated, it gives CASSPRGGNSYEQYF.

The chain joins TRBV11-2 to TRBJ1-5; the D gene is possibly TRBD1 (5 bases). Between the trimmed V and J ends, which lost 6 bases and 4 bases, there was a span of 16 bases. The CDR3 has 15 residues. Germline V gene data show CDR1 as SGHAT and CDR2 as FQNNGV. The CDR3 sequence: CASSQYGGRNQPQHF. The DNA of the CDR3 is TGTGCCAGCAGTCAGTACGGGGGAAGGAATCAGCCCCAGCATTTT. The variable domain in full, completed from reference TRBV11-2 and TRBJ1-5, reads EAGVAQSPRYKIIEKRQSVAFWCNPISGHATLYWYQQILGQGPKLLIQFQNNGVVDDSQLPKDRFSAERLKGVDSTLKIQPAKLEDSAVYLCASSQYGGRNQPQHFGDGTRLSIL.

This rearrangement joins TRBV13 to TRBJ2-1; 10 positions match TRBD2. The ends lost 1 base at V and 4 bases at J; junction bases unmatched: 1. The CDR3 is 15 amino acids. CDR1 PRHDT and CDR2 FYEKMQ come from the germline V gene (reference sequence). In DNA form, the CDR3 reads TGTGCCAGCAGCTTAGAACTAGCGGGATACAATGAGCAGTTCTTC. This translates into CASSLELAGYNEQFF. The full variable domain, its missing parts supplied by reference TRBV13 and TRBJ2-1, is AAGVIQSPRHLIKEKRETATLKCYPIPRHDTVYWYQQGPGQDPQFLISFYEKMQSDKGSIPDRFSAQQFSDYHSELNMSSLELGDSALYFCASSLELAGYNEQFFGPGTRLTVL.

The chain combines TRBV10-3 with TRBJ1-1; D possibly corresponds to TRBD1 (5 bases). Trimming cost V 0 bases and J 3 bases, with 11 bases left between them. CDR1 is ENHRY and CDR2 is SYGVKD in the germline V gene. CDR3 size: 15 residues. CDR3 in DNA: TGTGCCATCAGTGAGTCGGCAGGAGGGGACACTGAAGCTTTCTTT. Protein product: CAISESAGGDTEAFF.

This chain uses TRBV19 with TRBJ2-3; 7 positions agree with TRBD2. This CDR3 has 14 residues. Germline V lookup: CDR1 LNHDA, CDR2 SQIVND (reference sequence). V trimming: 6 bases; J trimming: 8 bases; junction bases outside the gene matches: 11. CDR3 sequence reads: CASSNMGGVGTQYF. In nucleotides, the CDR3 is TGTGCCAGTAGCAATATGGGAGGGGTTGGTACGCAGTATTTT.

This rearrangement joins TRBV5-1 to TRBJ2-1, with 9 positions matching TRBD2. The germline V gene encodes CDR1 SGHRS and CDR2 YFSETQ. This CDR3 is built from 17 residues. V gave up 5 bases and J gave up 7 bases; unmatched junction bases: 16. The CDR3 DNA reads as TGCGCCAGCAGGACAGGTGGGTCAAGCGGGAGGCTTAATGAGCAGTTCTTC. Encoded protein: CASRTGGSSGRLNEQFF.

The rearrangement joins TRBV6-5 to TRBJ1-3; 9 bases are a match to TRBD1. The CDR3 is 15 amino acids. Germline trimming cut 7 bases from V and 0 bases from J; bases unmatched to any gene: 4. Germline CDR1 reads MNHEY; CDR2 reads SVGAGI. CDR3 region: CASKGTGSSGNTIYF. The CDR3 bases are TGTGCCAGCAAAGGGACAGGGAGCTCTGGAAACACCATATATTTT.

A note on this clone: At one end, the junction sequence differs from germline, possibly due to a read error. The sample holds other DNA sequences that translate to the same CDR3. The rearrangement uses TRBV6-1 and TRBJ1-5; D possibly corresponds to TRBD1 (5 bases). Germline V gene sequence: CDR1 MNHNS, CDR2 SASEGT. This CDR3 is built from 15 residues. The CDR3 loop is CASSLTGFPNQPQHF. The CDR3 nucleotides read TGTGCCAGCAGTTTAACAGGATTCCCCAATCAGCCTCAGCATTTT.